The entry that follows covers one T cell receptor (beta chain) sequence. Its antigen remains unknown. The data were taken from a study of T cell clonotyping in hematopoietic cell transplantation. Findings of the study overall: Graft donor and pretransplant recipient Inverse Simpson Index values predicted broader posttransplant TCR diversity.

Regarding time point: recipient sample about 28 days before transplant, after cytoreduction. Recipients were bled about 28 days pretransplant and at posttransplant days 30, 100, 180. The V end was cut by 6 bases, the J end by 1 base, with 12 bases between. The CDR3 runs to 14 residues. Germline lookup yields CDR1 MNHNY and CDR2 SVGAGI (reference sequence). Libraries were prepared by immunoSEQ multiplex PCR; TCRdb keeps only in-frame clonotypes and omits some of them. The table records fewer than 100,000 clones, about 96% of them present only once. This clonotype was sampled from a woman aged 45 to 65 with acute myeloid leukemia. Some clones in this sample may be carry-over from other donors' samples. Sequencing was performed on peripheral blood mononuclear cells, taken before stem cell transplant. The J gene is TRBJ1-1, the V gene TRBV6-6, with D perhaps TRBD1 (6 bases). CDR3 DNA: TGTGCCAGCAGCTACCGAGGGGGGAACACTGAAGCTTTCTTT. Translated: CASSYRGGNTEAFF.